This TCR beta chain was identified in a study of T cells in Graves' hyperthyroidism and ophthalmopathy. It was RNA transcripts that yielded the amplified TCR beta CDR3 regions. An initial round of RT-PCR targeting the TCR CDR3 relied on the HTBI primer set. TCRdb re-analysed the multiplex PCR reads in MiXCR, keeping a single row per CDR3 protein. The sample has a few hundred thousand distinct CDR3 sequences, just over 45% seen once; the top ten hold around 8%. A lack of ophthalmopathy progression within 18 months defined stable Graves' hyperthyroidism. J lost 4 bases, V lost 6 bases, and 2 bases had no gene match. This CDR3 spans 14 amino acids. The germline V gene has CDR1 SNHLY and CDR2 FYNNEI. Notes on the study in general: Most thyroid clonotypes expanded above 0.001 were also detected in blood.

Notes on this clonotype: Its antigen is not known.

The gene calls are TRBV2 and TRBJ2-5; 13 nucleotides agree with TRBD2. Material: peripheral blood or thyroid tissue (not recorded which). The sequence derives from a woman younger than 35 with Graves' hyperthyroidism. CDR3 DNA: TGTGCCAGCAGAAGACTAGCGGGAGGAGAGACCCAGTACTTC. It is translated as CASRRLAGGETQYF. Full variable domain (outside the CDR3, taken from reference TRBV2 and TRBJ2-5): EPEVTQTPSHQVTQMGQEVILRCVPISNHLYFYWYRQILGQKVEFLVSFYNNEISEKSEIFDDQFSVERPDGSNFTLKIRSTKLEDSAMYFCASRRLAGGETQYFGPGTRLLVL.